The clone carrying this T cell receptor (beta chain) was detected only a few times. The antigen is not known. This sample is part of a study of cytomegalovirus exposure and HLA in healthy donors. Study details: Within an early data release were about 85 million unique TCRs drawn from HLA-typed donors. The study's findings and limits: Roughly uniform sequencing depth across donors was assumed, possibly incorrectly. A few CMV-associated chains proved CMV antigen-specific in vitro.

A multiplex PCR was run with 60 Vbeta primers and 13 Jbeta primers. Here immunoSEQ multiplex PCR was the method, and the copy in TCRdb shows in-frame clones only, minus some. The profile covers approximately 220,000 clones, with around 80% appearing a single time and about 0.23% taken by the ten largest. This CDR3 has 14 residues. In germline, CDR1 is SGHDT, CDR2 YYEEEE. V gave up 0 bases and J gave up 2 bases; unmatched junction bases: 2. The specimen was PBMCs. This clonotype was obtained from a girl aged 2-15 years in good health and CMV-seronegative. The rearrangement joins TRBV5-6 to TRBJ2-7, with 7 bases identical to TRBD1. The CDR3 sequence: CASSLGQGPYEQYF. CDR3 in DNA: TGTGCCAGCAGCTTGGGACAGGGTCCCTACGAGCAGTACTTC.